The 13 T cell receptor beta chains in this list originate from one sample, sequenced in a study of T cells in Graves' hyperthyroidism and ophthalmopathy. RNA transcripts yielded amplified TCR beta CDR3 regions. Initially, a first-round RT-PCR of the TCR CDR3 employed the HTBI primer set. TCRdb itself ran the multiplex PCR reads through MiXCR, one entry per CDR3 protein. This sample has a few hundred thousand distinct CDR3 sequences, with 15% found just once. Specimen: blood. The source is a woman aged 25-40 years with Graves' hyperthyroidism.

The chain is built from TRBV19 and TRBJ2-1; 16 bases fit TRBD2. Germline-derived CDR1 and CDR2 are LNHDA and SQIVND (reference sequence). This CDR3 comprises 17 residues. V lost 6 bases, J lost 3 bases, and 5 bases stayed unmatched. CDR3 in DNA: TGTGCCAGTAGAGGGACTAGCGGGAGGGTAGACTACAATGAGCAGTTCTTC. It specifies CASRGTSGRVDYNEQFF.

This clonotype was seen many times. For the CDR3, the DNA is TGCAGTGCTAGGCAAGGGGAGGGCGAAAAACTGTTTTTT. Protein: CSARQGEGEKLFF. This chain uses TRBV20-1 with TRBJ1-4; perhaps TRBD1 as D (5 bases). Germline CDR1 reads DFQATT; CDR2 reads SNEGSKA (reference sequence). The CDR3 loop spans 13 amino acids. V dropped 3 bases and J dropped 8 bases, with 13 bases sitting between them.

In its sample, this clonotype was seen many times. V usage is TRBV7-8 and J usage is TRBJ2-1; 7 positions agree with TRBD2. Trimming took 4 bases from V and 2 from J; bases not matched to a gene: 8. Germline V gene lookup returns CDR1 SGHVS and CDR2 FQNEAQ. The CDR3 is 16 amino acids. The CDR3 region has the DNA TGTGCCAGCAGCTCCACACCTAGCGGTCCCTACAATGAGCAGTTCTTC. It yields the protein CASSSTPSGPYNEQFF. Full variable domain (rest looked up from reference TRBV7-8 and TRBJ2-1): GAGVSQSPRYKVAKRGQDVALRCDPISGHVSLFWYQQALGQGPEFLTYFQNEAQLDKSGLPSDRFFAERPEGSVSTLKIQRTQQEDSAVYLCASSSTPSGPYNEQFFGPGTRLTVL.

This clonotype showed up many times. The chain recombines TRBV2 with TRBJ1-4; D remains ambiguous. The CDR3 loop spans 13 amino acids. V was trimmed by 4 bases and J by 7 bases, leaving 10 bases between them. Germline values: CDR1 SNHLY, CDR2 FYNNEI. Written as DNA, the CDR3 is TGTGCCAGCAGTGGCCCAGGTGGTGAAAAACTGTTTTTT. This gives the protein CASSGPGGEKLFF.

This clonotype has ten or more counts. V gene TRBV7-8 combines with J gene TRBJ2-7, with 12 nucleotides matching TRBD1. V lost 4 bases, J lost 5 bases, and 24 bases stayed unmatched. This CDR3 region has 21 residues. Germline CDR1 is SGHVS and CDR2 is FQNEAQ. The CDR3 DNA follows: TGTGCCAGCAGCTCGAGATCCACCGGGACAGGGGGCGCCCGGGTCAGGAACGAGCAGTACTTC. Amino acids: CASSSRSTGTGGARVRNEQYF.

The rearrangement joins TRBV10-3 to TRBJ1-2; the D is unclear. Germline V CDR1 and CDR2: ENHRY, SYGVKD. V was cut by 3 bases and J by 2 bases, with 4 bases left in between. There are 12 residues in the CDR3. The chain's CDR3 is CAISEVNYGYTF. CDR3 coding DNA: TGTGCCATCAGTGAAGTAAACTATGGCTACACCTTC.

V usage is TRBV7-9 and J usage is TRBJ2-3, with 7 bases that match TRBD2. V lost 4 bases, J lost 0 bases, and 4 bases stayed unmatched. Germline CDR1 is SEHNR and CDR2 is FQNEAQ (reference sequence). CDR3 length: 15 amino acids. CDR3 DNA: TGTGCCAGCAGCTACCCGGGACTAAGCACAGATACGCAGTATTTT. Its translation: CASSYPGLSTDTQYF.

The rearrangement links TRBV5-4 to TRBJ2-7; D possibly corresponds to TRBD1 (6 bases). The CDR3 consists of 14 residues. Trimming stripped 2 bases from V and 4 bases from J, with 13 bases between. Germline V CDR1 and CDR2: SGHNT, YYREEE (reference sequence). The CDR3 nucleotides are TGTGCCAGCAGCTTCAAACAGGGAAATTACGAGCAGTACTTC. Its translation is CASSFKQGNYEQYF. Combining the CDR3 with reference TRBV5-4 and TRBJ2-7 gives the whole variable domain ETGVTQSPTHLIKTRGQQVTLRCSSQSGHNTVSWYQQALGQGPQFIFQYYREEENGRGNFPPRFSGLQFPNYSSELNVNALELDDSALYLCASSFKQGNYEQYFGPGTRLTVT.

This clonotype has ten or more counts. The V gene is TRBV27, the J gene TRBJ1-1; D may be TRBD1 (5 bases). Germline-derived CDR1 and CDR2 are MNHEY and SMNVEV (reference sequence). V was shortened by 5 bases and J by 4 bases, with 11 bases between the two germline ends. This CDR3 contains 13 residues. CDR3 nucleotides: TGTGCCAGCAGTCATCAGGGAAGCACTGAAGCTTTCTTT. This translates into CASSHQGSTEAFF.

This clonotype showed up many times. This chain uses TRBV24-1 with TRBJ2-2; 7 bases fit TRBD2. This CDR3 contains 14 residues. Germline values: CDR1 KGHDR, CDR2 SFDVKD. V was clipped by 7 bases and J by 8 bases; unmatched bases: 9. The CDR3 bases are TGTGCCACCAGAGATGTCGGGAGGATGGGGGAGCTGTTTTTT. Translated, it gives CATRDVGRMGELFF.

This sequence joins TRBV20-1 and TRBJ1-3; D is possibly TRBD1 (5 bases). The germline CDR1 and CDR2 sequences are DFQATT and SNEGSKA (reference sequence). V was trimmed by 4 bases and J by 0 bases, leaving 10 bases between them. The CDR3 runs 14 residues. The DNA of the CDR3 is TGCAGTGCTACCGGGGCATTCTCTGGAAACACCATATATTTT. Protein product: CSATGAFSGNTIYF.

This clonotype was seen at least ten times. The chain is built from TRBV3-1 and TRBJ1-2, with D unresolved. The V gene lost 0 bases and the J gene lost 0 bases, with 14 bases spanning the gap. Germline lookup yields CDR1 LGHDT and CDR2 YNNKEL (reference sequence). This CDR3 is built from 17 residues. CDR3 DNA sequence: TGTGCCAGCAGCCAAGATTCAACAGCCAAAGCTAACTATGGCTACACCTTC. This sequence encodes CASSQDSTAKANYGYTF.

This clonotype was picked up many times. The chain joins TRBV6-5 to TRBJ2-7; D is unresolved. V lost 0 bases, J lost 0 bases, and 9 bases lay in between. The CDR3 length is 15 residues. CDR1 is MNHEY and CDR2 is SVGAGI in the germline V gene. The CDR3 region is CASSYSRRSSYEQYF. The CDR3 nucleotides are TGTGCCAGCAGTTACTCGCGGCGGTCCTCCTACGAGCAGTACTTC.